Below are 12 T cell receptor beta chains sequenced from a single sample in a study of T cells after yellow fever vaccination. TCRdb used MiXCR to reprocess the 5' RACE reads, holding one entry per CDR3 protein. Seen here are hundreds of thousands of distinct CDR3 sequences, roughly an eighth observed once, and the top ten hold 2.5% to 4%. Material: CD4+ T cells sorted from PBMCs, obtained 15 days after the yellow fever booster vaccination. The source of these receptors is a man between 18 and 29 years old who received the YFV17D yellow fever vaccine.

This clonotype occurred many times. V and J are TRBV6-2 or TRBV6-3 and TRBJ1-1, with 7 nucleotides matching TRBD1. Germline V gene lookup returns CDR1 MNHEY and CDR2 SVGEGT. The V segment lost 4 bases and the J segment 0 bases; nucleotides outside the gene matches: 11. The CDR3 covers 17 residues. The CDR3 is CASSSTLQGFMNTEAFF. Here the CDR3 DNA reads TGTGCCAGCAGTTCGACTTTACAGGGGTTCATGAACACTGAAGCTTTCTTT.

This clonotype occurred a few times. J is TRBJ2-3 and V is TRBV5-1, with D perhaps matching TRBD1 or TRBD2 (6 bases each). Germline values: CDR1 SGHRS, CDR2 YFSETQ. The CDR3 contains 16 residues. V was shortened by 3 bases and J by 3 bases, with 17 bases between the two germline ends. Here the CDR3 DNA reads TGCGCCAGCAGCTCGGCCGGGGGCGCAAGTACAGATACGCAGTATTTT. It translates to CASSSAGGASTDTQYF.

This clonotype was counted many times. The genes are TRBV7-9 and TRBJ2-7; maybe TRBD2 (5 bases). The CDR3 is made up of 13 amino acids. The ends were cut back, 5 bases at V and 2 bases at J, with 10 bases in the middle. From germline, CDR1 is SEHNR and CDR2 FQNEAQ (reference sequence). As DNA, the CDR3 is TGTGCCAGCAGCCACCGACTACCCTACGAGCAGTACTTC. Its protein is CASSHRLPYEQYF. Looking up the rest from reference TRBV7-9 and TRBJ2-7 gives the full variable domain: DTGVSQNPRHKITKRGQNVTFRCDPISEHNRLYWYRQTLGQGPEFLTYFQNEAQLEKSRLLSDRFSAERPKGSFSTLEIQRTEQGDSAMYLCASSHRLPYEQYFGPGTRLTVT.

This clonotype was detected a few times. One end of the junction varies from germline; a read error may be responsible. The chain links TRBV20-1 to TRBJ2-5; 8 positions agree with TRBD2. Germline V CDR1 and CDR2: DFQATT, SNEGSKA (reference sequence). The CDR3 covers 14 residues. The CDR3 loop is CSASQGTSQGTQYF. CDR3 sequence (DNA): TGCAGTGCGTCTCAGGGGACTAGTCAAGGGACCCAGTACTTC.

This clonotype has only a few counts. The V gene is TRBV7-2, the J gene TRBJ2-5; D may be TRBD2 (6 bases). V gave up 2 bases and J gave up 5 bases, with 9 bases separating them. In germline, CDR1 is SGHTA, CDR2 FQGNSA. CDR3 length: 13 residues. In DNA form, the CDR3 reads TGTGCCAGCAGCTTAAGCGCGGGGGAGACCCAGTACTTC. Translating it yields CASSLSAGETQYF.

This clonotype was picked up a small number of times. This rearrangement joins TRBV7-2 to TRBJ1-6; D unclear. The germline V gene has CDR1 SGHTA and CDR2 FQGNSA. The CDR3 loop spans 15 amino acids. V lost 0 bases and J 8 bases, leaving 11 bases between the germline ends. CDR3 region: CASSLAWWRDSPLHF. The CDR3 DNA sequence: TGTGCCAGCAGCTTAGCGTGGTGGCGCGATTCACCCCTCCACTTT.

The chain carries TRBV30 and TRBJ2-7; D remains unclear. There are 12 residues in the CDR3. Per germline, CDR1 GTSNPN and CDR2 SVGIG (reference sequence). Trimming shortened V by 3 bases and J by 3 bases, and 9 bases separated the two germline ends. The CDR3 bases are TGTGCCTGGAGAGGTATCGGCTACGAGCAGTACTTC. Amino acid sequence: CAWRGIGYEQYF.

This clonotype showed up just a few times. This chain uses TRBV27 with TRBJ2-1; tentative D call: TRBD2 (7 bases). Germline V lookup: CDR1 MNHEY, CDR2 SMNVEV (reference sequence). V dropped 3 bases and J dropped 9 bases, with 15 bases sitting between them. The CDR3 is 14 residues long. CDR3 bases: TGTGCCAGCAGTTTGTTGGGCGGGGGCCTTGAGCAGTTCTTC. This codes for CASSLLGGGLEQFF.

This clonotype was detected only a few times. The chain links TRBV7-2 to TRBJ2-7; 8 bases line up with TRBD2. Trimming removed 5 bases from V and 4 bases from J; junction bases left unmatched: 4. The CDR3 loop spans 13 amino acids. CDR1 and CDR2 (germline): SGHTA, FQGNSA. CDR3 coding DNA: TGTGCCAGCAGCCGGGGGGGCCGGTACGAGCAGTACTTC. Protein product: CASSRGGRYEQYF.

The V and J genes are TRBV20-1 and TRBJ2-7; D unclear. Per germline, CDR1 DFQATT and CDR2 SNEGSKA (reference sequence). The CDR3 is made up of 14 amino acids. Between the trimmed V and J ends, which lost 3 bases and 2 bases, there was a span of 14 bases. The CDR3 DNA follows: TGCAGTGCTAGTCCCTCCAGCGTGGCCTACGAGCAGTACTTC. Amino acids: CSASPSSVAYEQYF.

This clonotype was seen a few times. The chain joins TRBV18 to TRBJ1-2, with D possibly TRBD1 on 5 matching bases. V lost 6 bases and J 5 bases, leaving 16 bases between the germline ends. Germline CDR1 KGHSH, CDR2 LQKENI. The length of the CDR3 is 14 residues. This CDR3 reads CASSPRDPRYGYTF. Written as DNA, the CDR3 is TGTGCCAGCTCTCCCCGGGACCCGCGGTATGGCTACACCTTC. The full variable domain, in which reference TRBV18 and TRBJ1-2 provide the parts outside the CDR3, is NAGVMQNPRHLVRRRGQEARLRCSPMKGHSHVYWYRQLPEEGLKFMVYLQKENIIDESGMPKERFSAEFPKEGPSILRIQQVVRGDSAAYFCASSPRDPRYGYTFGSGTRLTVV.

This clonotype occurred a few times. This chain links TRBV9 with TRBJ1-1; D not resolved. The CDR3 contains 15 residues. Germline loops: CDR1 SGDLS, CDR2 YYNGEE. V was shortened by 0 bases and J by 3 bases, with 12 bases between the two germline ends. CDR3 DNA: TGTGCCAGCAGCGTAGATGGCGCCGGGGACACTGAAGCTTTCTTT. Translating it yields CASSVDGAGDTEAFF.